The 8 T cell receptor beta chains below were found in one sample sequenced in a study of patients and donors after allogeneic stem cell transplantation. MiXCR, run by TCRdb on the RT-PCR reads, gives a single entry per CDR3 protein. This table has about a million distinct CDR3 sequences, under 20% appearing once. Sample: blood, either unsorted or a sorted T cell fraction (not recorded which). The receptors come from a human donor who was either an allogeneic HSCT recipient or a stem cell or donor lymphocyte infusion donor (not recorded which). It is not recorded whose cells these are; they may come from a transplant donor.

This clonotype was counted between two and nine times. The chain uses TRBV24-1 and TRBJ1-5, with TRBD1 identical over 7 bases. CDR3 size: 16 residues. The germline gives CDR1 KGHDR, CDR2 SFDVKD. V lost 4 bases and J lost 3; bases outside the gene matches: 8. The CDR3 DNA follows: TGTGCCACCAGTGACCCGGGACAGCGTGACAATCAGCCCCAGCATTTT. It translates to CATSDPGQRDNQPQHF.

The chain recombines TRBV5-4 with TRBJ2-3, with TRBD2 matching 10 bases. There are 15 residues in the CDR3. Germline V CDR1 and CDR2: SGHNT, YYREEE (reference sequence). V lost 3 bases, J lost 4 bases, and 5 bases stayed unmatched. The CDR3 is CASSSVAGGADTQYF. In DNA, the CDR3 is TGTGCCAGCAGCTCCGTAGCGGGAGGCGCAGATACGCAGTATTTT.

This clonotype was picked up a small number of times. The V call is TRBV27, the J call TRBJ1-2; TRBD1 aligns across 9 bases. The CDR3 runs to 14 residues. V shed 6 bases, J shed 5 bases, and the junction held 7 bases outside the gene matches. Looked up from germline, CDR1 is MNHEY and CDR2 is SMNVEV (reference sequence). The CDR3 is CASRAGTGPYGYTF. In nucleotides, the CDR3 is TGTGCCAGCAGGGCCGGGACAGGGCCATATGGCTACACCTTC.

The chain carries TRBV10-3 and TRBJ2-7; D possibly corresponds to TRBD1 (6 bases). This CDR3 has 13 residues. CDR1 and CDR2 (germline): ENHRY, SYGVKD. V lost 5 bases and J 6 bases, leaving 14 bases between the germline ends. The CDR3 region is CAISPRDNSEQYF. DNA of the CDR3: TGTGCCATCAGTCCACGGGACAACAGCGAGCAGTACTTC.

This clonotype was seen more than once but under ten times. The chain combines TRBV5-8 with TRBJ1-5; the match to TRBD1 covers 7 bases. Germline V gene sequence: CDR1 SGHTS, CDR2 YDEGEE. The CDR3 has 16 residues. V trimming: 0 bases; J trimming: 0 bases; junction bases outside the gene matches: 3. The CDR3 sequence: CASSLVRGSSNQPQHF. The CDR3 region has the DNA TGTGCCAGCAGCTTGGTCAGGGGGAGTAGCAATCAGCCCCAGCATTTT.

This clonotype has only a few counts. The chain carries TRBV7-2 and TRBJ2-1; 7 bases agree with TRBD2. Germline V gene lookup returns CDR1 SGHTA and CDR2 FQGNSA. J gave up 9 bases and V 3 bases, and 8 bases lay outside the gene matches. The CDR3 sequence is 14 residues long. In nucleotides, the CDR3 is TGTGCCAGCAGCTTCGGACTAGTTCTTACTGAGCAGTTCTTC. As protein: CASSFGLVLTEQFF.

The chain carries TRBV4-3 and TRBJ1-2; D not resolved. From germline, CDR1 is LGHNA and CDR2 YSLEER. V shed 2 bases and J shed 2 bases, with 15 bases lying between them. The CDR3 spans 16 residues. This CDR3 is CASSQSKRVTNYGYTF. The DNA of the CDR3 is TGCGCCAGCAGCCAATCCAAAAGGGTAACAAACTATGGCTACACCTTC.

This chain uses TRBV5-6 with TRBJ2-1; 8 bases line up with TRBD1. CDR1 is SGHDT, CDR2 YYEEEE, per germline. Trimming at V came to 3 bases and at J to 5 bases, leaving 10 bases not matched to a gene. The CDR3 has 16 residues. The chain's CDR3 is CASSSLRQGRHNEQFF. For the CDR3, the DNA is TGTGCCAGCAGCTCCCTAAGACAGGGGCGCCACAATGAGCAGTTCTTC. Variable domain in full (rest from reference TRBV5-6 and TRBJ2-1): DAGVTQSPTHLIKTRGQQVTLRCSPKSGHDTVSWYQQALGQGPQFIFQYYEEEERQRGNFPDRFSGHQFPNYSSELNVNALLLGDSALYLCASSSLRQGRHNEQFFGPGTRLTVL.